This T cell receptor beta chain stems from a study of OX40 agonist ivuxolimab in advanced cancers. Study-wide background: Patients assigned to dose escalation were diagnosed with hepatocellular carcinoma, melanoma, renal cell or head and neck cancer.

As concerns this clone: What it binds is not known.

Systemic immunosuppression or autoimmune disease history was grounds to exclude patients. Libraries were prepared by immunoSEQ multiplex PCR; TCRdb keeps only in-frame clonotypes and omits some of them. The repertoire holds 65,000 to 90,000 clones, with approximately 90% as singletons. Trimming took 7 bases from V and 1 from J, leaving 16 bases between them. CDR1 LNHDA and CDR2 SQIVND come from the germline V gene (reference sequence). The CDR3 length is 16 residues. Findings and caveats of the study: Some nonresponders likewise displayed low normalized T-cell clonal expansion.

The sequence was collected from an adult with an advanced solid tumor such as melanoma, head and neck, liver or kidney cancer. The sample consisted of CD4+ or CD8+ T cells sorted from blood, taken in a trial of the OX40 agonist ivuxolimab. The gene calls are TRBV19 and TRBJ2-2; the D is unclear. CDR3 region: CASTLTGPENTGELFF. In nucleotides, the CDR3 is TGTGCCAGTACCCTAACCGGGCCGGAGAACACCGGGGAGCTGTTTTTT.